This TCR beta chain was observed in a study of spatial heterogeneity in lung cancer (dated by TCRdb to 2018 to 2020). As for the study more broadly: More beta-chain than alpha-chain transcripts were consistently detected, likely reflecting higher beta-chain transcript abundance. Both alpha and beta chains were TCR-sequenced in roughly 200 tumor regions, fewer than 80 matched nontumor lung samples and around 54 PBMC samples obtained at surgery. In non-small cell lung cancer, the study quantitatively compared TCR alpha and beta repertoires across several tumor regions, matched nontumor lung, and blood. Nonsynonymous mutation counts, determined by whole-exome sequencing of tumor tissue, were related to features of the TCR repertoire. In the raw uncorrected reads, each unique combination of TCR and UMI appeared more than ten times on average. General conclusions and limits of the study: Ubiquitous expanded tumor TCRs were found in blood more often at tumor resection than at routine follow-up. Confirming at a functional level the hypothesis that regional TCRs recognize regional mutations was considered to require additional single-cell paired TCR alpha and beta sequencing.

A few counts support this clonotype. The clone's antigen remains unknown. No base quality values were provided; no much bigger clone lies one nucleotide off. Library generation was performed with 5' RACE. The data were produced on a NextSeq 500. To allow correction of PCR and sequencing errors, the TCR library protocol tagged every TCR cDNA molecule with a unique molecular identifier. In the paper's pipeline: Decombinator tools were used for TCR identification, UMI-based error correction and CDR3 extraction. TCRs above a frequency of 2 per 1,000, corresponding to the top 1% of the tumor frequency distribution, were defined as expanded. Renyi diversity was computed with the R vegan package after each repertoire had been subsampled 100 times to 5,000 TCRs. To build CDR3 similarity networks, amino acid triplet string-kernel similarity was used, and CDR3s were connected when their pairwise similarity was above 0.82. TCRdb reprocessed the public reads (quality trimming at Q25 with fastp, clone calling with MiXCR) and kept in-frame beta chains. When rows share a CDR3 protein, they turn into one entry using the most common DNA and genes. The V and J calls shown here were made by TCRdb, not taken from the authors' results. This sample has some 85,000 distinct CDR3 sequences in its table, and approximately 21% of those were observed once. The ten most abundant clones make up roughly 6% of the sample.

The germline V gene encodes CDR1 SGHTA and CDR2 FQGNSA. Its CDR3 holds 14 amino acids, cysteine through phenylalanine. Only the CDR3 region is kept as DNA, spanning 42 bases read in frame from base 1. Trimming removed 5 bases from V and 1 base from J; the gene matches leave 4 bases unexplained. The time point label corresponds to: sample taken at primary tumor resection. Whole RNA extracted from tumor and nontumor lung tissue, or from cryopreserved PBMC samples, was used for TCR sequencing without cell sorting. The donors were more than 60 patients from the lung TRACERx cohort who had early-stage, untreated non-small cell lung cancer. Only patients with enough RNA available from two or more tumor regions were chosen for TCR sequencing.

The source of this sequence is a male donor with early-stage non-small cell lung cancer. Material: PBMCs, obtained at surgery. The rearranged chain carries TRBV7-2 and TRBJ2-5, and TRBD2 matches 7 of the central bases. CDR3 loop: CASSPGLVQETQYF. The nucleotide sequence reads as follows: TGTGCCAGCAGCCCAGGACTAGTCCAAGAGACCCAGTACTTC.